This entry lists 7 T cell receptor beta chains sequenced from one sample in a study of CD8 T cell repertoires and HIV-1 epitope variants. Only in-frame clones appear in the TCRdb table, and some are missing; sequencing was by immunoSEQ multiplex PCR. The data show about 5,000 clones, 55% to 75% seen once. Their recognized antigens are unknown. What was sequenced was cultured CD8+ T cells derived from PBMCs. The source is a male donor with HIV.

The J gene is TRBJ2-1, the V gene TRBV14, with D possibly being TRBD1 (5 bases). This CDR3 is 14 amino acids long. Germline V gene lookup returns CDR1 SGHDN and CDR2 FVKESK. V gave up 2 bases and J gave up 2 bases, with 7 bases separating them. Here the CDR3 DNA reads TGTGCCAGCAGCCAACTAGGGGCCTACAATGAGCAGTTCTTC. It translates to CASSQLGAYNEQFF.

This clone was seen just once. J is TRBJ1-2 and V is TRBV7-6; TRBD1 matches at 9 bases. V dropped 5 bases and J dropped 5; count of bases not matched to a gene: 12. CDR1 is SGHVS, CDR2 FNYEAQ, per germline. The CDR3 consists of 16 residues. CDR3 in amino acids: CASSPGTGLNSYGYTF. The CDR3 DNA sequence: TGTGCCAGCAGCCCGGGGACAGGGCTGAATTCTTATGGCTACACCTTC.

The chain couples TRBV5-1 to TRBJ1-2; D may be TRBD1 (6 bases). The CDR3 contains 16 residues. The germline V gene has CDR1 SGHRS and CDR2 YFSETQ. The V gene lost 4 bases and the J gene lost 7 bases, with 23 bases spanning the gap. CDR3 sequence: CASSRNLNRADSGYTF. The CDR3 nucleotides read TGCGCCAGCAGCCGCAACCTAAACAGGGCAGATAGTGGCTACACCTTC.

The CDR3 reads CASSEWGTRETQYF. The CDR3 DNA sequence: TGTGCCAGCAGTGAATGGGGGACGAGGGAGACCCAGTACTTC. V usage is TRBV25-1 and J usage is TRBJ2-5; D possibly matches TRBD1 or TRBD2 (5 bases each). V shed 1 base and J shed 5 bases, with 11 bases lying between them. Germline-derived CDR1 and CDR2 are MGHDK and SYGVNS. The CDR3 runs to 14 residues.

The V and J genes are TRBV27 and TRBJ2-1, with D perhaps matching TRBD2 (6 bases). Germline CDR1 reads MNHEY; CDR2 reads SMNVEV (reference sequence). Deletions cut 4 bases from V and 8 bases from J, with 18 bases between. This CDR3 is 15 amino acids long. CDR3 region: CASSSSTRQFDEQFF. The CDR3 nucleotides read TGTGCCAGCAGTTCCTCGACTAGGCAATTCGATGAGCAGTTCTTC.

This sequence joins TRBV5-1 and TRBJ2-7; TRBD1 might be the D (6 bases). The CDR3 is 15 residues long. The V end was cut by 4 bases, the J end by 2 bases, with 16 bases between. Germline V gene lookup returns CDR1 SGHRS and CDR2 YFSETQ. CDR3 in amino acids: CASSLRGEVTYEQYF. The CDR3 DNA follows: TGCGCCAGCAGCCTCAGGGGAGAGGTGACCTACGAGCAGTACTTC.

This chain links TRBV28 with TRBJ1-1; the match to TRBD1 covers 7 bases. CDR3 size: 14 residues. Germline CDR1 is MDHEN and CDR2 is SYDVKM. V gave up 4 bases and J gave up 1 base; unmatched junction bases: 3. Here the CDR3 reads CASSYRGGNTEAFF. The CDR3 DNA is TGTGCCAGCAGTTACAGGGGAGGGAACACTGAAGCTTTCTTT.